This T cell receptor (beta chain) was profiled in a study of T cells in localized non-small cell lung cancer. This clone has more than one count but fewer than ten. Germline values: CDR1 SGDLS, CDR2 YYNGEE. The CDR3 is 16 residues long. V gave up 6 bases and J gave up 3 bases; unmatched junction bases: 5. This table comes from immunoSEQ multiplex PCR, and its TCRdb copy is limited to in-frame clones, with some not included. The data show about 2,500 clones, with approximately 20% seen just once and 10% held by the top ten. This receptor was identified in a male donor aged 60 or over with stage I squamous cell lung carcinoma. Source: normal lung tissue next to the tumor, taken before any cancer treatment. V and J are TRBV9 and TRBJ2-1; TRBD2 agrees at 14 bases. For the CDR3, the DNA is TGTGCCAGCAAGAGACTAGCGGGAGGGATCTACAATGAGCAGTTCTTC. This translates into CASKRLAGGIYNEQFF.